This is a list of T cell receptor beta chains from one sample in a study of regulatory T cells in long-lasting Graves disease. One entry per CDR3 protein, called by TCRdb with MiXCR from the multiplex PCR reads. The sample contains around 250,000 distinct CDR3 sequences, 20% to 25% of which appear only once. Source: peripheral blood mononuclear cells (PBMCs), taken at new diagnosis, from a patient treated with antithyroid drugs. These receptors all stem from a female donor with Graves disease. CDR3s include the opening cysteine and the closing phenylalanine or tryptophan. The order of the fields is V gene, clone size, D gene, J gene, CDR3 protein, CDR3 DNA. A D gene is named only where the DNA matches it firmly. Some rows mark clone size as missing; the rest say once, few, many or name a class of expanded clone.

v_call: TRBV20-1
clone_size: many
d_call: TRBD1
j_call: TRBJ2-3
cdr3_aa: CSARTGMGDTQYF
cdr3_nt: TGCAGTGCGAGGACAGGGATGGGAGATACGCAGTATTTT

v_call: TRBV7-8
clone_size: NA
d_call: NA
j_call: TRBJ2-7
cdr3_aa: CASSRRVRPVSEQYF
cdr3_nt: TGTGCCAGCAGCCGCAGGGTACGGCCGGTTAGCGAGCAGTACTTC

v_call: TRBV9
clone_size: NA
d_call: TRBD1
j_call: TRBJ1-3
cdr3_aa: CASNGDRDRGGNTIYF
cdr3_nt: TGTGCCAGCAACGGGGACAGGGACAGGGGCGGAAACACCATATATTTT

v_call: TRBV12-3/TRBV12-4
clone_size: many
d_call: NA
j_call: TRBJ2-5
cdr3_aa: CASSLAVAGETQYF
cdr3_nt: TGTGCCAGCAGTTTAGCCGTAGCTGGAGAGACCCAGTACTTC

v_call: TRBV6-2/TRBV6-3
clone_size: few
d_call: NA
j_call: TRBJ2-3
cdr3_aa: CASSYRGPRDTQYF
cdr3_nt: TGTGCCAGCAGTTACCGGGGCCCCCGAGATACGCAGTATTTT

v_call: TRBV10-1
clone_size: many
d_call: NA
j_call: TRBJ2-7
cdr3_aa: CASSLGDRDEQYF
cdr3_nt: TGCGCCAGCAGCCTTGGGGATCGTGACGAGCAGTACTTC

v_call: TRBV19
clone_size: NA
d_call: NA
j_call: TRBJ2-4
cdr3_aa: CASIGRVGKNIQYF
cdr3_nt: TGTGCCAGTATAGGCAGGGTTGGCAAAAACATTCAGTACTTC

v_call: TRBV19
clone_size: few
d_call: TRBD1
j_call: TRBJ2-1
cdr3_aa: CASSVTGGNEQFF
cdr3_nt: TGTGCCAGTAGTGTTACAGGGGGGAATGAGCAGTTCTTC

v_call: TRBV12-3/TRBV12-4
clone_size: many
d_call: TRBD2
j_call: TRBJ2-3
cdr3_aa: CASSPPSGGYTDTQYF
cdr3_nt: TGTGCCAGCAGTCCTCCTAGCGGGGGGTATACAGATACGCAGTATTTT

v_call: TRBV12-3/TRBV12-4
clone_size: many
d_call: NA
j_call: TRBJ2-1
cdr3_aa: CASTSTRTWSEQFF
cdr3_nt: TGTGCCAGCACATCGACTAGAACGTGGAGTGAGCAGTTCTTC

v_call: TRBV19
clone_size: NA
d_call: NA
j_call: TRBJ1-2
cdr3_aa: CASTPRPGMVGYTF
cdr3_nt: TGTGCCAGTACCCCTCGCCCGGGAATGGTAGGCTACACCTTC

v_call: TRBV20-1
clone_size: many
d_call: TRBD2
j_call: TRBJ2-5
cdr3_aa: CSASPLSGGLQETQYF
cdr3_nt: TGCAGTGCTAGCCCCCTTAGCGGGGGACTTCAAGAGACCCAGTACTTC

v_call: TRBV7-2
clone_size: many
d_call: NA
j_call: TRBJ2-5
cdr3_aa: CASSLGRDYQETQYF
cdr3_nt: TGTGCCAGCAGCTTGGGCCGGGACTACCAAGAGACCCAGTACTTC

v_call: TRBV20-1
clone_size: NA
d_call: TRBD2
j_call: TRBJ2-1
cdr3_aa: CSVLPGLAGGLNEQFF
cdr3_nt: TGCAGTGTTTTACCGGGACTAGCGGGGGGGCTCAATGAGCAGTTCTTC

v_call: TRBV11-2
clone_size: NA
d_call: NA
j_call: TRBJ1-6
cdr3_aa: CASSLSASSYNSPLHF
cdr3_nt: TGTGCCAGCAGCCTCTCGGCGAGCTCCTATAATTCACCCCTCCACTTT

v_call: TRBV6-1
clone_size: few
d_call: NA
j_call: TRBJ1-4
cdr3_aa: CASRNREAAEKLFF
cdr3_nt: TGTGCCAGCAGAAACAGGGAGGCTGCTGAAAAACTGTTTTTT

v_call: TRBV5-6
clone_size: many
d_call: TRBD2
j_call: TRBJ2-7
cdr3_aa: CASSRGGEQYF
cdr3_nt: TGTGCCAGCAGCCGGGGGGGCGAGCAGTACTTC

v_call: TRBV7-6
clone_size: many
d_call: NA
j_call: TRBJ2-7
cdr3_aa: CASSAGTPGIGEQYF
cdr3_nt: TGTGCCAGCAGCGCCGGGACTCCAGGGATAGGCGAGCAGTACTTC

v_call: TRBV6-5
clone_size: many
d_call: TRBD1
j_call: TRBJ1-1
cdr3_aa: CASSYGGQGGHTEAFF
cdr3_nt: TGTGCCAGCAGTTACGGGGGACAGGGGGGTCACACTGAAGCTTTCTTT

v_call: TRBV20-1
clone_size: many
d_call: NA
j_call: TRBJ1-6
cdr3_aa: CSARVGGVASPLHF
cdr3_nt: TGCAGTGCTAGAGTCGGGGGGGTTGCTTCACCCCTCCACTTT

v_call: TRBV6-1
clone_size: many
d_call: NA
j_call: TRBJ1-5
cdr3_aa: CASSETTGQNQPQHF
cdr3_nt: TGTGCCAGCAGTGAAACGACAGGCCAGAATCAGCCCCAGCATTTT

v_call: TRBV25-1
clone_size: NA
d_call: NA
j_call: TRBJ2-1
cdr3_aa: CASSDGAGRAEQFF
cdr3_nt: TGTGCCAGCAGTGACGGGGCGGGAAGGGCTGAGCAGTTCTTC

v_call: TRBV29-1
clone_size: many
d_call: NA
j_call: TRBJ2-1
cdr3_aa: CSVGARYYNEQFF
cdr3_nt: TGCAGCGTTGGGGCTAGATACTACAATGAGCAGTTCTTC

v_call: TRBV19
clone_size: NA
d_call: NA
j_call: TRBJ1-3
cdr3_aa: CASSPPPGAIFDGNTIYF
cdr3_nt: TGTGCCAGTAGTCCTCCCCCCGGGGCTATTTTCGATGGAAACACCATATATTTT

v_call: TRBV28
clone_size: few
d_call: TRBD2
j_call: TRBJ2-3
cdr3_aa: CASSLSGSKPDTQYF
cdr3_nt: TGTGCCAGCAGTTTAAGCGGGAGTAAACCAGATACGCAGTATTTT

v_call: TRBV28
clone_size: NA
d_call: NA
j_call: TRBJ2-5
cdr3_aa: CASSLQARVGDGAQYF
cdr3_nt: TGTGCCAGCAGTTTACAGGCCCGGGTCGGCGACGGGGCCCAGTACTTC

v_call: TRBV6-1
clone_size: many
d_call: TRBD1
j_call: TRBJ2-5
cdr3_aa: CASRKTGLVETQYF
cdr3_nt: TGTGCCAGCAGAAAGACAGGGTTGGTGGAGACCCAGTACTTC

v_call: TRBV30
clone_size: NA
d_call: NA
j_call: TRBJ1-1
cdr3_aa: CAWTWGTEAFF
cdr3_nt: TGTGCCTGGACGTGGGGCACTGAAGCTTTCTTT

v_call: TRBV6-1
clone_size: NA
d_call: TRBD1
j_call: TRBJ1-1
cdr3_aa: CASRGTGSRLEAFF
cdr3_nt: TGTGCCAGCAGAGGGACAGGGTCCCGTCTTGAAGCTTTCTTT

v_call: TRBV29-1
clone_size: NA
d_call: TRBD1
j_call: TRBJ2-2
cdr3_aa: CSVRGAGGNTGELFF
cdr3_nt: TGCAGCGTTCGAGGGGCAGGGGGAAACACCGGGGAGCTGTTTTTT

v_call: TRBV7-3
clone_size: many
d_call: NA
j_call: TRBJ2-5
cdr3_aa: CASSAGHNQETQYF
cdr3_nt: TGTGCCAGCAGTGCGGGGCACAACCAAGAGACCCAGTACTTC

v_call: TRBV12-3/TRBV12-4
clone_size: many
d_call: NA
j_call: TRBJ1-5
cdr3_aa: CASSSIRDSNQPQHF
cdr3_nt: TGTGCCAGCAGTTCCATCAGGGACAGCAATCAGCCCCAGCATTTT